A selection of T cell receptor beta chains follows, all from one sample in a study of CD8 T cells in ankylosing spondylitis. TCRdb redid the calling of the 5' RACE reads with MiXCR, one entry per CDR3 protein. Here the sample spans approximately 290,000 distinct CDR3 sequences, 20% to 25% being singletons. Sequenced sample: blood, either unsorted or a sorted T cell fraction (not recorded which). These receptors were obtained from a female donor with ankylosing spondylitis or in good health (not recorded which). CDR3s include the opening cysteine and the closing phenylalanine or tryptophan. D genes are given only for firm matches. Clone sizes are given selectively: once, few, many, or a class where the clone is expanded.

TRBV12-3/TRBV12-4	NA	many	TRBJ2-4	CASTLGQAKNIQYF	TGTGCCAGCACCCTCGGACAGGCCAAAAACATTCAGTACTTC
TRBV7-9	NA	many	TRBJ2-2	CASSFLVDTGELFF	TGTGCCAGCAGCTTTCTGGTCGACACCGGGGAGCTGTTTTTT
TRBV5-1	NA	few	TRBJ2-1	CASSTGSGDNEQFF	TGCGCCAGCAGCACAGGATCAGGGGATAATGAGCAGTTCTTC
TRBV21-1	NA	NA	TRBJ2-7	CASSINWDRVYEQYF	TGTGCCAGCAGCATTAACTGGGACAGGGTTTACGAGCAGTACTTC
TRBV15	TRBD1	few	TRBJ1-2	CATSRGKQGAYGYTF	TGTGCCACCAGCAGAGGGAAGCAGGGGGCTTATGGCTACACCTTC
TRBV15	NA	many	TRBJ1-3	CATSRDRHIGNTIYF	TGTGCCACCAGCAGAGATAGGCATATTGGAAACACCATATATTTT
TRBV5-1	NA	many	TRBJ1-2	CASSLGENYGYTF	TGCGCCAGCAGCTTGGGAGAGAACTATGGCTACACCTTC
TRBV29-1	TRBD1	many	TRBJ2-1	CSVGRWDRVYNEQFF	TGCAGCGTTGGGCGTTGGGACAGAGTCTACAATGAGCAGTTCTTC
TRBV7-2	TRBD2	NA	TRBJ2-3	CASSRSLAGVQDTQYF	TGTGCCAGCAGTCGTAGCCTAGCGGGAGTTCAAGATACGCAGTATTTT
TRBV5-1	NA	NA	TRBJ2-7	CASSLGKSAYEQYF	TGCGCCAGCAGCTTGGGAAAGTCCGCCTACGAGCAGTACTTC
TRBV27	NA	NA	TRBJ2-3	CASKSRLTDTQYF	TGTGCCAGCAAGTCTAGGCTTACAGATACGCAGTATTTT
TRBV24-1	NA	NA	TRBJ2-2	CATSAPGLGDTGELFF	TGTGCCACCAGTGCCCCAGGACTTGGAGACACCGGGGAGCTGTTTTTT
TRBV11-2	TRBD2	NA	TRBJ2-7	CASSLGLASTYEQYF	TGTGCCAGCAGCCTGGGACTAGCGTCTACCTACGAGCAGTACTTC
TRBV12-3/TRBV12-4	NA	NA	TRBJ1-2	CASSSIITARYGYTF	TGTGCCAGCAGTTCCATCATCACAGCCCGCTATGGCTACACCTTC
TRBV6-6	NA	many	TRBJ1-6	CASSPGRNSPLHF	TGTGCCAGCAGTCCCGGACGGAATTCACCCCTCCACTTT
TRBV5-1	NA	NA	TRBJ1-6	CASSLVRGDSPLHF	TGCGCCAGCAGCTTGGTTAGGGGGGATTCACCCCTCCACTTT
TRBV7-9	NA	NA	TRBJ2-6	CASSLGGGPSGANVLTF	TGTGCCAGCAGCTTGGGAGGAGGGCCCTCTGGGGCCAACGTCCTGACTTTC
TRBV18	NA	NA	TRBJ2-1	CASSPVPLNEQFF	TGTGCCAGCTCCCCGGTGCCCCTAAATGAGCAGTTCTTC
TRBV7-8	NA	many	TRBJ2-3	CASSLESTDTQYF	TGTGCCAGCAGCTTAGAAAGCACAGATACGCAGTATTTT
TRBV2	TRBD2	NA	TRBJ2-1	CASTGGNGRVNEQFF	TGTGCCAGCACCGGAGGCAACGGGAGGGTAAATGAGCAGTTCTTC
TRBV5-1	TRBD2	NA	TRBJ2-7	CASIREPGGEQYF	TGCGCCAGCATCCGAGAACCGGGGGGCGAGCAGTACTTC
TRBV20-1	NA	NA	TRBJ1-4	CSVQRDVADEKLFF	TGCAGTGTTCAACGGGACGTAGCGGATGAAAAACTGTTTTTT
TRBV30	NA	NA	TRBJ2-2	CAWSSFLTGELFF	TGTGCCTGGAGTTCTTTCCTCACCGGGGAGCTGTTTTTT
TRBV4-3	NA	few	TRBJ1-2	CASSPSVGAGGYTF	TGCGCCAGCAGCCCCTCGGTGGGAGCTGGCGGCTACACCTTC
TRBV11-2	TRBD2	many	TRBJ2-5	CASSRSGRRETQYF	TGTGCCAGCAGCCGGAGCGGGAGGAGAGAGACCCAGTACTTC
TRBV18	TRBD1	few	TRBJ2-7	CASSPDPGQLEQYF	TGTGCCAGCTCACCGGATCCGGGACAGCTCGAGCAGTACTTC
TRBV29-1	NA	NA	TRBJ1-5	CSVVGGGGQPQHF	TGCAGCGTGGTTGGGGGGGGCGGTCAGCCCCAGCATTTT
TRBV6-2/TRBV6-3	NA	NA	TRBJ2-1	CASSYSISGLYNEQFF	TGTGCCAGCAGTTACTCAATCTCGGGACTTTACAATGAGCAGTTCTTC
TRBV6-5	TRBD1	NA	TRBJ1-2	CASSYTYRGGYTF	TGTGCCAGCAGTTACACTTACAGGGGTGGCTACACCTTC
TRBV29-1	TRBD2	many	TRBJ2-1	CSVRSGTGWNEQFF	TGCAGCGTTCGAAGCGGGACCGGTTGGAATGAGCAGTTCTTC
TRBV7-9	NA	few	TRBJ1-5	CASSLGTSFGPQHF	TGTGCCAGCAGCTTAGGTACAAGTTTTGGGCCCCAGCATTTT
TRBV10-3	NA	NA	TRBJ1-1	CAISEYEQTEAFF	TGTGCCATCAGTGAGTACGAGCAGACTGAAGCTTTCTTT
TRBV5-1	TRBD1	NA	TRBJ2-3	CASIPGQGFADTQYF	TGCGCCAGCATTCCGGGACAGGGATTCGCAGATACGCAGTATTTT